This T cell receptor (beta chain) was recorded in a study of CD8+ T cells in alopecia areata. Study background: Graft recipients were approximately 6-11-week-old female C3H/HeJ mice, and donor skin originated from roughly 6-13-month-old C3H/HeJ mice with spontaneous alopecia. Findings and caveats of the study: Scalp data also include sequences from resident alphabeta T cells of normal skin. The study found higher clonality in lesional than normal scalp, especially in alopecia totalis/universalis. Mouse data revealed clearer TCR sharing than patient data did, a gap possibly tied to HLA.

The table lists this clone with many counts. Its cognate antigen is unknown. The genes and germline here are from mouse. Sorting used CD4, CD8alpha, NKG2D, NKG2ACE and other markers on pooled cutaneous lymph node cells. Reverse transcription of extracted RNA yielded cDNA, which provided the sequencing template. Profiled with immunoSEQ multiplex PCR; TCRdb holds only in-frame clones, not every one. This sample has almost 9,000 clones, each found more than once. This sequence originates from a C3H/HeJ mouse with alopecia areata. The mouse strain carries the MHC haplotype H2-k. The sequenced material came from CD8+ T cells sorted from a lymph node.

The covered CDR3 bases are TGTGCCAGCAGACAGGGGGCGGGGGCT. This encodes CASRQGAGA. The CDR3 in full is CASRQGAGAEQFF. This chain links TRBV13-3 with TRBJ2-1; 9 nucleotides line up with TRBD1. The CDR3 extends 4 residues past the end of the read, so its final part is completed from the germline J gene. The V gene's germline CDR1 is NNHDY and CDR2 SYVADS. The CDR3 contains 13 residues.